Sequencing of this TCR beta chain was carried out in a study of tumor and adjacent non-tumor tissue in lung cancer. No cell sorting was done before RNA was extracted from the tissue. Comments on this clonotype: No conserved phenylalanine or tryptophan ends this CDR3, so it is likely a read error.

A modified ARM-PCR protocol with three rounds of nested PCR amplified TCRbeta. MiXCR, applied by TCRdb to the multiplex PCR reads, yields one record per CDR3 protein. The sample includes tens of thousands of distinct CDR3 sequences, around four fifths of them seen just once. This CDR3 is built from 13 residues. V shed 0 bases and J shed 6 bases, with 9 bases lying between them. Germline CDR1 DFQATT, CDR2 SNEGSKA (reference sequence). The sequence was obtained from a woman between 45 and 60 years old with non-small cell lung cancer. The sample comprised lung tumor tissue. V gene TRBV20-1 combines with J gene TRBJ2-1; D not certain. CDR3 coding DNA: TGCAGTGCTAGAGATCAACCCGGCAATGAGCAGTTCTTA. Translated: CSARDQPGNEQFL.